This T cell receptor beta chain is from a study of shared clonotypes between healthy human individuals. A CD45RA+ naive subset and a CD45RA-negative memory subset were split from CD4+ cells. Notes on this clone: Its specificity is not known.

The V gene lost 6 bases and the J gene lost 8 bases, with 13 bases spanning the gap. Germline assignment: CDR1 MDHEN and CDR2 SYDVKM. This CDR3 contains 13 residues. Whole-study findings and limits: Donor clonotype sharing was expected to depend on sequencing depth. With several donors compared, around 5% of naive CD4 clonotypes were shared. A limitation of the genetic and exposure-history diversity represented arose from few donors.

Only in-frame clones appear in the TCRdb table, and some are missing; sequencing was by immunoSEQ multiplex PCR. The data contain under 650,000 clones, almost 97% of them singletons. The TCR originated in a woman aged 30 to 39 in good health. The chain employs TRBV28 and TRBJ1-4, with unresolved D. The sequencing sample was made of naive CD4+ T cells sorted from blood. As to subset: CD45RA+ positively selected. In DNA form, the CDR3 reads TGTGCCAGCAGGGAAGATCTCGACGAAAAACTGTTTTTT. This gives the protein CASREDLDEKLFF.